The rows below give T cell receptor beta chains drawn from one sample of a study of cytomegalovirus exposure and HLA in healthy donors. Sequencing was performed with immunoSEQ multiplex PCR; in TCRdb, only in-frame clones are kept and a portion is missing. Seen here are around 130,000 clones, roughly four fifths observed once, and the top ten hold approximately 0.9%. The sample taken for sequencing was PBMCs. The receptors shown here come from a woman aged 60 to 75 in good health and CMV-seronegative. Both conserved end residues are part of each CDR3. D genes are given only for firm matches. Expanded clones get a size class; other rows say once, few or many, or leave the size out.

J	size	V	D	DNA	CDR3
TRBJ1-4	NA	TRBV5-6	NA	TGTGCCAGCAGCCAGGGGTCTCCGGGTGAAAAACTGTTTTTT	CASSQGSPGEKLFF
TRBJ2-7	few	TRBV6-5	NA	TGTGCCAGCACCCAGGAGGGATACGAGCAGTACTTC	CASTQEGYEQYF
TRBJ2-5	NA	TRBV7-2	NA	TGTGCCAGCAGCTGGCAAAAACCCGGGGAGACCCAGTACTTC	CASSWQKPGETQYF
TRBJ1-1	NA	TRBV7-9	TRBD1	TGTGCCAGCAGCCCCCTGCCGGGACAGGGGAACACTGAAGCTTTCTTT	CASSPLPGQGNTEAFF
TRBJ2-3	NA	TRBV5-1	NA	TGCGCCAGCAGCATGGGACAAGCCACAGATACGCAGTATTTT	CASSMGQATDTQYF
TRBJ2-1	NA	TRBV6-5	TRBD2	TGTGCCAGCAGTTACTCCGGGACTACTTACAATGAGCAGTTCTTC	CASSYSGTTYNEQFF
TRBJ1-1	few	TRBV6-5	NA	TGTGCCAGCAGTTATGCACAGATCGCTGAAGCTTTCTTT	CASSYAQIAEAFF
TRBJ2-3	NA	TRBV10-1	TRBD1	TGCGCCAGCAGTGAGGCCTCACAGGGGACAGATACGCAGTATTTT	CASSEASQGTDTQYF
TRBJ1-5	few	TRBV2	TRBD1	TGTGCCAGCAGCGGACAGGGGGTCAGCAATCAGCCCCAGCATTTT	CASSGQGVSNQPQHF
TRBJ2-1	NA	TRBV2	TRBD2	TGTGCCAGCAGTGAGGAGCGGGAGCCCCACAATGAGCAGTTCTTC	CASSEEREPHNEQFF
TRBJ2-1	NA	TRBV15	TRBD2	TGTGCCACCAGCAGAGATCAGGGTCTAGCGGGGGGTTACAATGAGCAGTTCTTC	CATSRDQGLAGGYNEQFF
TRBJ1-1	few	TRBV7-9	NA	TGTGCCAGCAGCCGACCCGGGACACCGAACACTGAAGCTTTCTTT	CASSRPGTPNTEAFF
TRBJ2-7	NA	TRBV27	NA	TGTGCCAGCAGTTTATCGCGGGGATCTGACAAGCCCTACGAGCAGTACTTC	CASSLSRGSDKPYEQYF
TRBJ2-6	few	TRBV7-9	TRBD2	TGTGCCAGCAGGGTAGGAAGCGGGAGTGTTTCTGGGGCCAACGTCCTGACTTTC	CASRVGSGSVSGANVLTF
TRBJ1-1	NA	TRBV30	NA	TGTGCCTGGATTTTCAGACACCCGAACACTGAAGCTTTCTTT	CAWIFRHPNTEAFF
TRBJ2-3	NA	TRBV9	TRBD2	TGTGCCAGCAGCGTGGATACTGGGACTAGCGGGTCCACAGATACGCAGTATTTT	CASSVDTGTSGSTDTQYF
TRBJ1-4	NA	TRBV28	NA	TGTGCCAGCAGCGTAATTAGGGGAAAACTGTTTTTT	CASSVIRGKLFF
TRBJ1-5	NA	TRBV5-6	TRBD1	TGTGCCAGCAGCTTGGGGACAGGTCAGCCCCAGCATTTT	CASSLGTGQPQHF
TRBJ2-3	NA	TRBV7-8	NA	TGTGCCAGCAGCTCCACTCCGGCAGATACGCAGTATTTT	CASSSTPADTQYF
TRBJ2-1	few	TRBV27	TRBD2	TGTGCCAGCAGGACCGGGACTAGCGGGAGGGCTAGTGAGCAGTTCTTC	CASRTGTSGRASEQFF
TRBJ2-7	NA	TRBV30	NA	TGTGCCTGGAGCGGGTCCTATTGGGGGCTAGGCTACGAGCAGTACTTC	CAWSGSYWGLGYEQYF
TRBJ2-7	NA	TRBV11-2	TRBD1	TGTGCCAGCAGCTTCCCAGGGGGCTCGCATACCTCCTACGAGCAGTACTTC	CASSFPGGSHTSYEQYF
TRBJ1-1	NA	TRBV14	NA	TGTGCCAGCAGCCGGCAGGTTCTGAACACTGAAGCTTTCTTT	CASSRQVLNTEAFF
TRBJ2-3	NA	TRBV10-3	TRBD1	TGTGCCATCAGTGAGACCCTCAGACAGGGCAGGACAGATACGCAGTATTTT	CAISETLRQGRTDTQYF
TRBJ1-3	NA	TRBV28	NA	TGTGCCAGCAGTTTGACATACAGCTCTGGAAACACCATATATTTT	CASSLTYSSGNTIYF
TRBJ1-1	NA	TRBV19	NA	TGTGCCAGTAGTAGCTGGACAGCCCGGGGGAACACTGAAGCTTTCTTT	CASSSWTARGNTEAFF
TRBJ2-1	NA	TRBV7-9	NA	TGTGCCAGCAGCTTAGTATATAGCAATGAGCAGTTCTTC	CASSLVYSNEQFF
TRBJ2-4	NA	TRBV10-1	NA	TGCGCCAGCAGTGAGGACTGGTTAGCCAAAAACATTCAGTACTTC	CASSEDWLAKNIQYF
TRBJ2-7	NA	TRBV11-2	TRBD1	TGTGCCAGCAGCTCAGACAGGGCCTACGAGCAGTACTTC	CASSSDRAYEQYF
TRBJ1-2	NA	TRBV7-2	NA	TGTGCCAGCAGCCTCCGGACATCTACTAACTATGGCTACACCTTC	CASSLRTSTNYGYTF
TRBJ1-2	NA	TRBV6-5	NA	TGTGCCAGCAGTTCGGCGGGTGGCTACACCTTC	CASSSAGGYTF
TRBJ2-1	NA	TRBV6-1	TRBD2	TGTGCCAGCAGTGAACGACTAGCGGGAGCATACAGTGAGCAGTTCTTC	CASSERLAGAYSEQFF
TRBJ1-2	NA	TRBV5-1	NA	TGCGCCAGCAGCCTGGGACACGGCCTCTATGGCTACACCTTC	CASSLGHGLYGYTF
TRBJ1-1	few	TRBV6-5	NA	TGTGCCAGCAGTGAACGCAACATGAACACTGAAGCTTTCTTT	CASSERNMNTEAFF
TRBJ2-5	NA	TRBV6-5	NA	TGTGCCAGCAGTTACTCTGGGGGGGCCTGGGAGACCCAGTACTTC	CASSYSGGAWETQYF